A selection of T cell receptor beta chains follows, all from one sample in a study of PD-1 blockade in classical Hodgkin lymphoma. Some clones are missing from TCRdb's copy, which holds only in-frame ones; the method was immunoSEQ multiplex PCR. Of around 25,000 clones listed, more than 70% are singletons. Source: peripheral blood mononuclear cells (PBMCs), taken before the fourth cycle of nivolumab. Receptors were obtained from a human donor with classical Hodgkin lymphoma. CDR3s include the opening cysteine and the closing phenylalanine or tryptophan. Each record gives: CDR3 protein, CDR3 DNA, J gene, D gene, clone size, CDR3 length, V gene. The D gene is left open where the match is weak. Size is omitted from some rows. Given values are once, few, many or a class for expanded clones.

cdr3_aa: CASSGGQKNIQYF
cdr3_nt: TGTGCCAGCAGCGGTGGACAGAAAAACATTCAGTACTTC
j_call: TRBJ2-4
d_call: -
clone_size: -
cdr3_length: 13
v_call: TRBV6-1

cdr3_aa: CSVVQGPGSYEQYF
cdr3_nt: TGCAGCGTTGTTCAGGGACCGGGTAGCTACGAGCAGTACTTC
j_call: TRBJ2-7
d_call: -
clone_size: -
cdr3_length: 14
v_call: TRBV29-1

cdr3_aa: CASRFPGVGAGPQETQYF
cdr3_nt: TGTGCAAGTCGCTTTCCAGGGGTGGGGGCTGGGCCCCAAGAGACCCAGTACTTC
j_call: TRBJ2-5
d_call: -
clone_size: -
cdr3_length: 18
v_call: TRBV12-2

cdr3_aa: CASSPSLSGDEETQYF
cdr3_nt: TGTGCCAGCAGCCCATCCCTTTCGGGGGACGAAGAGACCCAGTACTTC
j_call: TRBJ2-5
d_call: -
clone_size: -
cdr3_length: 16
v_call: TRBV7-7

cdr3_aa: CASSTDRNTEAFF
cdr3_nt: TGTGCCAGCAGCACGGACAGGAACACTGAAGCTTTCTTT
j_call: TRBJ1-1
d_call: -
clone_size: medium-sized
cdr3_length: 13
v_call: TRBV7-3

cdr3_aa: CASSVSSGGWGTEAFF
cdr3_nt: TGTGCCAGCAGCGTTTCTTCGGGCGGGTGGGGCACTGAAGCTTTCTTT
j_call: TRBJ1-1
d_call: -
clone_size: few
cdr3_length: 16
v_call: TRBV9

cdr3_aa: CASSQLGQGAGNTIYF
cdr3_nt: TGTGCCAGCTCACAACTCGGACAGGGGGCTGGAAACACCATATATTTT
j_call: TRBJ1-3
d_call: TRBD1
clone_size: -
cdr3_length: 16
v_call: TRBV18

cdr3_aa: CASSSTSGPRDTQYF
cdr3_nt: TGTGCCAGCAGCTCGACTAGCGGGCCTAGGGATACGCAGTATTTT
j_call: TRBJ2-3
d_call: TRBD2
clone_size: -
cdr3_length: 15
v_call: TRBV7-9

cdr3_aa: CAWSRLAGVPDTQYF
cdr3_nt: TGTGCCTGGAGTCGACTAGCGGGGGTCCCGGATACGCAGTATTTT
j_call: TRBJ2-3
d_call: TRBD2
clone_size: once
cdr3_length: 15
v_call: TRBV30

cdr3_aa: CASSPGGDEKLFF
cdr3_nt: TGTGCCAGCTCACCAGGCGGGGATGAAAAACTGTTTTTT
j_call: TRBJ1-4
d_call: -
clone_size: -
cdr3_length: 13
v_call: TRBV18

cdr3_aa: CASSTQGAPNSPLHF
cdr3_nt: TGTGCCAGTAGTACACAGGGGGCGCCGAATTCACCCCTCCACTTT
j_call: TRBJ1-6
d_call: TRBD1
clone_size: -
cdr3_length: 15
v_call: TRBV19

cdr3_aa: CASSLTQGSEKLFF
cdr3_nt: TGTGCCAGCAGCTTAACCCAGGGCAGTGAAAAACTGTTTTTT
j_call: TRBJ1-4
d_call: -
clone_size: -
cdr3_length: 14
v_call: TRBV7-9

cdr3_aa: CARSLVVRDSNTEAFF
cdr3_nt: TGTGCCAGAAGCTTGGTGGTGCGGGACAGTAACACTGAAGCTTTCTTT
j_call: TRBJ1-1
d_call: TRBD1
clone_size: -
cdr3_length: 16
v_call: TRBV5-3

cdr3_aa: CAISESRGKGGKSIEQYF
cdr3_nt: TGTGCCATCAGTGAGTCAAGGGGAAAAGGCGGCAAGTCCATCGAGCAGTACTTC
j_call: TRBJ2-7
d_call: -
clone_size: medium-sized
cdr3_length: 18
v_call: TRBV10-3

cdr3_aa: CASSYVGNEQFF
cdr3_nt: TGTGCCAGCAGTTACGTAGGAAATGAGCAGTTCTTC
j_call: TRBJ2-1
d_call: -
clone_size: -
cdr3_length: 12
v_call: TRBV6-5

cdr3_aa: CASSLVLAGTLGELFF
cdr3_nt: TGTGCCAGCAGCTTAGTACTAGCGGGAACTCTCGGGGAGCTGTTTTTT
j_call: TRBJ2-2
d_call: TRBD2
clone_size: -
cdr3_length: 16
v_call: TRBV7-9

cdr3_aa: CASSHNTTIEVLAYEQYF
cdr3_nt: TGTGCCAGCAGTCATAACACTACCATTGAGGTCCTGGCCTACGAGCAGTACTTC
j_call: TRBJ2-7
d_call: -
clone_size: -
cdr3_length: 18
v_call: TRBV11-2

cdr3_aa: CASSLRTGAYGYTF
cdr3_nt: TGTGCCAGCAGCTTACGGACAGGAGCCTATGGCTACACCTTC
j_call: TRBJ1-2
d_call: TRBD1
clone_size: -
cdr3_length: 14
v_call: TRBV7-8

cdr3_aa: CSVVEAGLRYEQYF
cdr3_nt: TGCAGCGTTGTCGAGGCAGGGTTGAGGTACGAGCAGTACTTC
j_call: TRBJ2-7
d_call: -
clone_size: medium-sized
cdr3_length: 14
v_call: TRBV29-1

cdr3_aa: CASSLEGLRTANSGNTIYF
cdr3_nt: TGTGCCAGCAGCCTAGAGGGTCTGAGGACGGCCAACTCTGGAAACACCATATATTTT
j_call: TRBJ1-3
d_call: -
clone_size: -
cdr3_length: 19
v_call: TRBV7-9

cdr3_aa: CASSQTGTLAKNIQYF
cdr3_nt: TGTGCCAGCAGCCAGACAGGTACGCTAGCCAAAAACATTCAGTACTTC
j_call: TRBJ2-4
d_call: -
clone_size: -
cdr3_length: 16
v_call: TRBV7-9

cdr3_aa: CASSYGGSDQPQHF
cdr3_nt: TGTGCCAGCAGCTACGGGGGCTCGGATCAGCCCCAGCATTTT
j_call: TRBJ1-5
d_call: -
clone_size: -
cdr3_length: 14
v_call: TRBV11-3

cdr3_aa: CSVGPRQGADKTQYF
cdr3_nt: TGCAGCGTCGGCCCCCGACAGGGGGCCGATAAGACCCAGTACTTC
j_call: TRBJ2-5
d_call: TRBD1
clone_size: -
cdr3_length: 15
v_call: TRBV29-1

cdr3_aa: CATRDAQLNTGELFF
cdr3_nt: TGTGCCACCAGGGACGCTCAACTTAACACCGGGGAGCTGTTTTTT
j_call: TRBJ2-2
d_call: -
clone_size: -
cdr3_length: 15
v_call: TRBV19

cdr3_aa: CASSLQGFGTGELFF
cdr3_nt: TGTGCCAGCAGCTTACAGGGATTTGGGACCGGGGAGCTGTTTTTT
j_call: TRBJ2-2
d_call: -
clone_size: once
cdr3_length: 15
v_call: TRBV7-3

cdr3_aa: CASSGQGNEQFF
cdr3_nt: TGTGCCAGCAGTGGGCAGGGAAATGAGCAGTTCTTC
j_call: TRBJ2-1
d_call: -
clone_size: -
cdr3_length: 12
v_call: TRBV2

cdr3_aa: CASSSSVLSSYEQYF
cdr3_nt: TGCGCCAGCAGCTCCTCGGTCCTCAGCTCCTACGAGCAGTACTTC
j_call: TRBJ2-7
d_call: -
clone_size: -
cdr3_length: 15
v_call: TRBV5-1

cdr3_aa: CASSPTSGRALRTDTQYF
cdr3_nt: TGTGCCAGCAGTCCCACTAGCGGGAGGGCCTTGCGCACAGATACGCAGTATTTT
j_call: TRBJ2-3
d_call: TRBD2
clone_size: -
cdr3_length: 18
v_call: TRBV27

cdr3_aa: CASSSRDSLSGANVLTF
cdr3_nt: TGCGCCAGCAGCTCCCGGGACAGCCTCTCTGGGGCCAACGTCCTGACTTTC
j_call: TRBJ2-6
d_call: TRBD1
clone_size: -
cdr3_length: 17
v_call: TRBV5-1

cdr3_aa: CASSSGTSGRTEQFF
cdr3_nt: TGTGCCAGCAGCTCCGGGACTAGCGGAAGAACTGAGCAGTTCTTC
j_call: TRBJ2-1
d_call: TRBD2
clone_size: once
cdr3_length: 15
v_call: TRBV7-2

cdr3_aa: CASSFGGTNTGELFF
cdr3_nt: TGTGCCAGTAGTTTTGGGGGTACCAACACCGGGGAGCTGTTTTTT
j_call: TRBJ2-2
d_call: -
clone_size: -
cdr3_length: 15
v_call: TRBV19

cdr3_aa: CASSRRYEQYF
cdr3_nt: TGTGCCAGCAGCAGACGCTACGAGCAGTACTTC
j_call: TRBJ2-7
d_call: -
clone_size: -
cdr3_length: 11
v_call: TRBV2

cdr3_aa: CASAPDFPNYGYTF
cdr3_nt: TGTGCCAGTGCGCCGGACTTCCCCAACTATGGCTACACCTTC
j_call: TRBJ1-2
d_call: -
clone_size: -
cdr3_length: 14
v_call: TRBV19

cdr3_aa: CSAYSTPEQFF
cdr3_nt: TGCAGTGCTTACAGTACCCCTGAGCAGTTCTTC
j_call: TRBJ2-1
d_call: -
clone_size: -
cdr3_length: 11
v_call: TRBV20-1

cdr3_aa: CASSRIGTGSTDTQYF
cdr3_nt: TGTGCCAGCAGCCGGATCGGGACAGGGAGCACAGATACGCAGTATTTT
j_call: TRBJ2-3
d_call: TRBD1
clone_size: -
cdr3_length: 16
v_call: TRBV7-2

cdr3_aa: CAWSGRQATGGTYYGYTF
cdr3_nt: TGTGCCTGGAGCGGGAGGCAAGCGACAGGGGGCACGTACTATGGCTACACCTTC
j_call: TRBJ1-2
d_call: TRBD1
clone_size: -
cdr3_length: 18
v_call: TRBV30

cdr3_aa: CASSVSYGYTF
cdr3_nt: TGTGCCAGCAGTGTCAGTTATGGCTACACCTTC
j_call: TRBJ1-2
d_call: -
clone_size: few
cdr3_length: 11
v_call: TRBV2

cdr3_aa: CASSLGGGYQETQYF
cdr3_nt: TGCGCCAGCAGCTTGGGCGGGGGTTACCAAGAGACCCAGTACTTC
j_call: TRBJ2-5
d_call: TRBD2
clone_size: -
cdr3_length: 15
v_call: TRBV5-1

cdr3_aa: CASSEEASSGNTIYF
cdr3_nt: TGTGCCAGCAGTGAAGAAGCGAGCTCTGGAAACACCATATATTTT
j_call: TRBJ1-3
d_call: -
clone_size: -
cdr3_length: 15
v_call: TRBV6-1

cdr3_aa: CASSLSSGQGAGGNTIYF
cdr3_nt: TGTGCCAGCAGCTTATCTTCGGGACAGGGGGCGGGTGGAAACACCATATATTTT
j_call: TRBJ1-3
d_call: TRBD1
clone_size: medium-sized
cdr3_length: 18
v_call: TRBV7-2

cdr3_aa: CASRPREALGTEAFF
cdr3_nt: TGTGCCAGCAGACCCAGGGAGGCCCTGGGCACTGAAGCTTTCTTT
j_call: TRBJ1-1
d_call: -
clone_size: -
cdr3_length: 15
v_call: TRBV2